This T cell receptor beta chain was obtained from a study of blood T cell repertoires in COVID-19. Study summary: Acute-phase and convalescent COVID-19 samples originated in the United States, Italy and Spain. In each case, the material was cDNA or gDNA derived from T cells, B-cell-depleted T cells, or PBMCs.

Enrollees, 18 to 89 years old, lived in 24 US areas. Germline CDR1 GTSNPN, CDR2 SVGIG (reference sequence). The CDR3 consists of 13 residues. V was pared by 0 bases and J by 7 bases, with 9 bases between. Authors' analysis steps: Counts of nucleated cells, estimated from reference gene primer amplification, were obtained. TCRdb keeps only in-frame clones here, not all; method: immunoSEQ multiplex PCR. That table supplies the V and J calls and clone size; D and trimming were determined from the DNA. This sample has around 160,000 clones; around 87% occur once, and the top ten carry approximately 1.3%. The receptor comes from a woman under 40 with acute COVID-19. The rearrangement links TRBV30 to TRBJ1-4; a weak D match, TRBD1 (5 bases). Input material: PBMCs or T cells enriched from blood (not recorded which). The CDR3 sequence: CAWSVGAPEKLFF. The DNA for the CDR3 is TGTGCCTGGAGTGTAGGGGCCCCTGAAAAACTGTTTTTT. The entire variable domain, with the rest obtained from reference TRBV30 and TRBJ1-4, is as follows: SQTIHQWPATLVQPVGSPLSLECTVEGTSNPNLYWYRQAAGRGLQLLFYSVGIGQISSEVPQNLSASRPQDRQFILSSKKLLLSDSGFYLCAWSVGAPEKLFFGSGTQLSVL.